A selection of T cell receptor beta chains follows, all from one sample in a study of T cell changes during pregnancy in multiple sclerosis. TCRdb keeps only in-frame clones here, not all; method: immunoSEQ multiplex PCR. The repertoire holds about 40,000 clones, with around nine tenths as singletons. This material consisted of peripheral blood, taken in the first trimester of pregnancy. The receptors were gathered from a female donor in good health, enrolled as a control in a pregnancy study. CDR3s include the opening cysteine and the closing phenylalanine or tryptophan. D genes are given only for firm matches. Clone size is stated in some rows and not others, as once, few, many or a class when expanded.

>TRBD1|TRBJ1-1|16|TRBV4-3|-
TGCGCCAGCAGCCAAGATTCGCCAGGGGGCTTCGCTGAAGCTTTCTTT
CASSQDSPGGFAEAFF
>-|TRBJ1-3|16|TRBV28|-
TGTGCCAGCAGTCTCAGACAGGCCCTCTCTGGAAACACCATATATTTT
CASSLRQALSGNTIYF
>-|TRBJ1-1|14|TRBV5-4|-
TGTGCCAGCAGTCCTTACAGGGAGGGGACTGAAGCTTTCTTT
CASSPYREGTEAFF
>-|TRBJ2-7|15|TRBV10-1|-
TGCGCCAGCGTACGAGGAGGATTAACATCCTACGAGCAGTACTTC
CASVRGGLTSYEQYF
>-|TRBJ1-1|16|TRBV6-1|-
TGTGCCAGCAGTGAAGCAAGGGGGGGCGCTTTGACTGAAGCTTTCTTT
CASSEARGGALTEAFF
>-|TRBJ2-7|16|TRBV25-1|-
TGTGCCAGCAGTGAAAGCCGACAGGTTATTATGGGAGAGCAGTACTTC
CASSESRQVIMGEQYF
>TRBD1|TRBJ2-5|17|TRBV25-1|-
TGTGCCACCTCCCGAGGACAGGGGGCGGTAGGTCCGGAGACCCAGTACTTC
CATSRGQGAVGPETQYF
>-|TRBJ1-2|16|TRBV10-3|-
TGTGCCATCAGTGAGTCTCGAGCCGATGATAACTATGGCTACACCTTC
CAISESRADDNYGYTF
>-|TRBJ1-4|13|TRBV27|-
TGTGCCACCCGGGACTCCGGAAATGAAAAACTGTTTTTT
CATRDSGNEKLFF
>TRBD2|TRBJ2-7|15|TRBV6-5|-
TGTGCCAGCAGTTACGTAGCGGGGCGCCCTGACGAGCAGTACTTC
CASSYVAGRPDEQYF
>-|TRBJ1-2|18|TRBV7-2|once
TGTGCCAGCAGCTCAGGATTTATAGGTCCGGGGGCTAACTATGGCTACACCTTC
CASSSGFIGPGANYGYTF
>-|TRBJ2-7|13|TRBV27|-
TGTGCCAGCAGTTTTAATCGGGGTCACGAGCAGTACTTC
CASSFNRGHEQYF
>TRBD2|TRBJ2-3|17|TRBV9|-
TGTGCCAGCAGCGTAGCGAAGCGGGGGGGAAGCACAGATACGCAGTATTTT
CASSVAKRGGSTDTQYF
>-|TRBJ1-6|14|TRBV25-1|-
TGTGCCAGCAGAGCGGACGGGAAAAATTCACCCCTCCACTTT
CASRADGKNSPLHF
>-|TRBJ1-4|15|TRBV30|-
TGTGCCTGGAGTGTACAAGCAGGGGTGGGCGAAAAACTGTTTTTT
CAWSVQAGVGEKLFF
>-|TRBJ1-1|12|TRBV11-2|-
TGTGCCAGCGCCCGACAGATCACTGAAGCTTTCTTT
CASARQITEAFF
>TRBD1|TRBJ1-1|15|TRBV10-3|-
TGTGCCATCAGTAACGGAGGACAGGGGGCGGCTGAAGCTTTCTTT
CAISNGGQGAAEAFF
>-|TRBJ2-3|12|TRBV30|-
TGTGCCTGGAGGGTGGGCATGGATACGCAGTATTTT
CAWRVGMDTQYF
>-|TRBJ1-1|12|TRBV30|few
TGTGCCAAACAGGGCATGAACACTGAAGCTTTCTTT
CAKQGMNTEAFF
>TRBD1|TRBJ1-6|17|TRBV5-1|once
TGCGCCAGCAGCCTGGGACAGGGCGGCACCTATAATTCACCCCTCCACTTT
CASSLGQGGTYNSPLHF
>-|TRBJ2-2|15|TRBV19|-
TGTGCCAGTAGTACGGGGACTGGTAACACCGGGGAGCTGTTTTTT
CASSTGTGNTGELFF
>TRBD1|TRBJ2-7|14|TRBV7-9|-
TGTGCCAGCAGTTCCGGGACAGAGGAGTACGAGCAGTACTTC
CASSSGTEEYEQYF
>TRBD2|TRBJ2-1|15|TRBV19|-
TGTGCCAGTACTTACGGACTAGCGGGAGTGGGTGAGCAGTTCTTC
CASTYGLAGVGEQFF
>-|TRBJ2-5|15|TRBV28|-
TGTGCCAGCAGCCCCCGGGGGACTCACCAAGAGACCCAGTACTTC
CASSPRGTHQETQYF
>-|TRBJ1-1|14|TRBV4-3|-
TGCGCCAGCAGCCAAGGGAGGGAGAACACTGAAGCTTTCTTT
CASSQGRENTEAFF
>TRBD1|TRBJ2-2|16|TRBV27|-
TGTGCCAGCAGTCCAGGGACAGGGAGGAGTACCGGGGAGCTGTTTTTT
CASSPGTGRSTGELFF